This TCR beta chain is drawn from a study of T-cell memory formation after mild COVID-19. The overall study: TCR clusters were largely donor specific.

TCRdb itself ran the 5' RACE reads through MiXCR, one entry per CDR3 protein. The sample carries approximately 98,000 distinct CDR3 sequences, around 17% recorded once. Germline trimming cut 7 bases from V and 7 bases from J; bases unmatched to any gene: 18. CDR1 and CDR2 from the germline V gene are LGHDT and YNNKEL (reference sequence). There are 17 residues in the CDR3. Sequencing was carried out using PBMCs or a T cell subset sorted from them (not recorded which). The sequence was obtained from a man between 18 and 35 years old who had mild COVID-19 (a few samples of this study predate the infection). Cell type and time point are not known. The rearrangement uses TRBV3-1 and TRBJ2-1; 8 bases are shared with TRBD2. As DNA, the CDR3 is TGTGCCAGCACAACACGCGCCGGGACTAGGTGGGGTAATGAGCAGTTCTTC. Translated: CASTTRAGTRWGNEQFF.